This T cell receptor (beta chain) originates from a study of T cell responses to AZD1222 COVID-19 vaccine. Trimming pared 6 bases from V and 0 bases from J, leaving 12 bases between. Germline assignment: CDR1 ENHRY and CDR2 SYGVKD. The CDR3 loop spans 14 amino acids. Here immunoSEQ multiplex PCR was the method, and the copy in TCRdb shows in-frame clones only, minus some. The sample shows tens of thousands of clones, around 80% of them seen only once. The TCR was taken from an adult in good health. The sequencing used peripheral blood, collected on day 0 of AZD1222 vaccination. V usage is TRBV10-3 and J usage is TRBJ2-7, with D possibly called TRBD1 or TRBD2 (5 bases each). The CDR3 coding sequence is TGTGCCATCAGGGGGACGGCTAGCTCCTACGAGCAGTACTTC. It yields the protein CAIRGTASSYEQYF.